The 18 T cell receptor beta chains presented below share a single source sample, sequenced in a study of blood T cell repertoires in COVID-19. Only in-frame clones appear in the TCRdb table, and some are missing; sequencing was by immunoSEQ multiplex PCR. The data contain about 210,000 clones, around 86% of them seen just once; the ten biggest clones take up around 9.3%. Sequencing was carried out using PBMCs or T cells enriched from blood (not recorded which). The receptor source for this set is a woman aged 50 to 60 with acute COVID-19.

This chain links TRBV5-1 with TRBJ1-1; TRBD1 matches 8 bases. Germline-derived CDR1 and CDR2 are SGHRS and YFSETQ. The CDR3 has 16 amino acids. Unmatched junction bases numbered 12, after V lost 4 bases and J lost 4 bases. CDR3 region: CASSPESGGAGTEAFF. In DNA form, the CDR3 reads TGCGCCAGCAGCCCGGAATCAGGGGGCGCGGGCACTGAAGCTTTCTTT.

CDR3 in DNA: TGTGCCAGCAGCTTAGACAGGGGTGGCTACACCTTC. It is translated as CASSLDRGGYTF. The rearrangement links TRBV7-2 to TRBJ1-2; 7 bases are a match to TRBD1. This CDR3 spans 12 amino acids. CDR1 is SGHTA and CDR2 is FQGNSA in the germline V gene. The trim removed 1 base at V and 7 bases at J, leaving 0 bases unmatched.

The gene calls are TRBV29-1 and TRBJ2-7, with D uncertain. Trimming cost V 5 bases and J 4 bases, with 6 bases left between them. The CDR3 covers 10 residues. Looked up from germline, CDR1 is SQVTM and CDR2 is ANQGSEA. DNA of the CDR3: TGCAGCGTTCTCCAGTACGAGCAGTACTTC. It is translated as CSVLQYEQYF.

This clone has a single count. The chain uses TRBV6-5 and TRBJ2-1; the D is unclear. V lost 2 bases and J 0 bases, leaving 11 bases between the germline ends. This CDR3 comprises 16 residues. The V gene's germline CDR1 is MNHEY and CDR2 SVGAGI. The CDR3 DNA sequence: TGTGCCAGCAGTTACGGGCCCCCGAGCTCCTACAATGAGCAGTTCTTC. Translation: CASSYGPPSSYNEQFF.

V gene TRBV5-1 combines with J gene TRBJ1-3, with a tentative D call TRBD1 (6 bases). Trimming removed 4 bases from V and 4 bases from J, with 15 bases in between. This CDR3 has 15 amino acids. Germline-derived CDR1 and CDR2 are SGHRS and YFSETQ. The CDR3 sequence: CASSPMGGPGNTIYF. The CDR3 bases are TGCGCCAGCAGCCCAATGGGGGGGCCCGGAAACACCATATATTTT.

A word on this clone: Additional DNA sequences in this sample encode the identical CDR3. As DNA, the CDR3 is TGCGCCAGCAGCCATGGGACGGGACTGCTTACAGATACGCAGTATTTT. It specifies CASSHGTGLLTDTQYF. The rearrangement uses TRBV4-1 and TRBJ2-3, with D maybe TRBD2 (6 bases). Germline V CDR1 and CDR2: MGHRA, YSYEKL. This CDR3 has 16 amino acids. The V end was cut by 3 bases, the J end by 3 bases, with 16 bases between.

This clone was seen only once. CDR3 in DNA: TGCGCCAGCAGCCGAGGCCTCTCCTTCCGGGACAGGGGTCTCTACGAGCAGTACTTC. As protein: CASSRGLSFRDRGLYEQYF. J is TRBJ2-7 and V is TRBV5-1; 10 bases are a match to TRBD1. The CDR3 sequence is 19 residues long. V lost 4 bases and J lost 3; bases outside the gene matches: 19. CDR1 is SGHRS, CDR2 YFSETQ, per germline. The full variable domain, completed using reference TRBV5-1 and TRBJ2-7, is KAGVTQTPRYLIKTRGQQVTLSCSPISGHRSVSWYQQTPGQGLQFLFEYFSETQRNKGNFPGRFSGRQFSNSRSEMNVSTLELGDSALYLCASSRGLSFRDRGLYEQYFGPGTRLTVT.

This sequence joins TRBV7-9 and TRBJ1-3; 7 bases are shared with TRBD1. Germline lookup yields CDR1 SEHNR and CDR2 FQNEAQ (reference sequence). There are 15 residues in the CDR3. Germline trimming cut 5 bases from V and 3 bases from J; bases unmatched to any gene: 7. The CDR3 DNA reads TGTGCCAGCAGCAAACGACAGGGATTTGGAAACACCATATATTTT. Amino acid sequence: CASSKRQGFGNTIYF. The whole variable domain, filled in from reference TRBV7-9 and TRBJ1-3, reads DTGVSQNPRHKITKRGQNVTFRCDPISEHNRLYWYRQTLGQGPEFLTYFQNEAQLEKSRLLSDRFSAERPKGSFSTLEIQRTEQGDSAMYLCASSKRQGFGNTIYFGEGSWLTVV.

The chain uses TRBV10-2 and TRBJ2-3, with TRBD2 matching 11 bases. Per germline, CDR1 WSHSY and CDR2 SAAADI. J was trimmed by 7 bases and V by 2 bases; bases with no gene match: 8. CDR3 length equals 16 residues. The CDR3 bases are TGCGCCAGCAGTGAGATCCCTAGCGGGGGGTTGAATACGCAGTATTTT. It yields the protein CASSEIPSGGLNTQYF.

The V call is TRBV2, the J call TRBJ2-7; the match to TRBD1 covers 9 bases. Germline CDR1 SNHLY, CDR2 FYNNEI. The CDR3 has 15 residues. The junction had 8 bases not matched to a gene; V was cut back by 6 bases and J by 2 bases. In DNA, the CDR3 is TGTGCCAGCAGCGGGGGACAGGGTGGGCCCTACGAGCAGTACTTC. It codes for CASSGGQGGPYEQYF.

V and J are TRBV11-3 and TRBJ1-4; D is undetermined. V gave up 4 bases and J gave up 8 bases, with 20 bases separating them. Germline assignment: CDR1 SGHNT and CDR2 YENEEA. The CDR3 runs 16 residues. The CDR3, as DNA: TGTGCCAGCAGCTCCTCGGATACATGGGCGAGAGAAAAACTGTTTTTT. Protein: CASSSSDTWAREKLFF.

The chain combines TRBV6-5 with TRBJ2-2; D might be TRBD2 (6 bases). V shed 8 bases and J shed 5 bases, with 18 bases lying between them. The CDR3 sequence is 15 residues long. Germline CDR1 and CDR2: MNHEY and SVGAGI. CDR3 protein: CASGGLNILTGELFF. CDR3 sequence (DNA): TGTGCCAGCGGGGGACTCAATATTCTGACCGGGGAGCTGTTTTTT.

The chain has TRBV5-4 and TRBJ2-1, with a weak D call TRBD2 (5 bases). Germline V gene sequence: CDR1 SGHNT, CDR2 YYREEE (reference sequence). The CDR3 length is 12 residues. V dropped 4 bases and J dropped 5 bases, with 7 bases sitting between them. As DNA, the CDR3 is TGTGCCAGCAGCCGGGGAAACAATGAGCAGTTCTTC. Amino acids: CASSRGNNEQFF.

The chain is built from TRBV6-2 or TRBV6-3 and TRBJ1-2, with unresolved D. The ends were cut back, 4 bases at V and 5 bases at J, with 8 bases in the middle. This CDR3 spans 12 amino acids. The germline gives CDR1 MNHEY, CDR2 SVGEGT. CDR3 residues: CASSSPTYGYTF. The CDR3 nucleotides are TGTGCCAGCAGTTCACCAACTTATGGCTACACCTTC.

The chain has TRBV6-5 and TRBJ2-7; D unresolved. Trimming left V 0 bases short and J 9 bases short, with 18 bases between. The germline gives CDR1 MNHEY, CDR2 SVGAGI. The CDR3 spans 15 residues. This CDR3 reads CASSYSARSPAGQYF. CDR3 DNA sequence: TGTGCCAGCAGTTACTCGGCCAGGTCCCCCGCTGGGCAGTACTTC.

This chain joins TRBV7-3 and TRBJ2-3; 12 bases align to TRBD2. V dropped 5 bases and J dropped 4; count of bases not matched to a gene: 7. The CDR3 has 16 residues. Germline CDR1 is SGHTA and CDR2 is FQGTGA. The CDR3 here is CASSARLAGAADTQYF. As DNA, the CDR3 is TGTGCCAGCAGCGCCAGACTAGCGGGAGCCGCAGATACGCAGTATTTT.

The chain uses TRBV4-3 and TRBJ2-7; 10 bases are a match to TRBD1. Germline values: CDR1 LGHNA, CDR2 YSLEER. V shed 4 bases and J 5 bases; nucleotides not matched to a gene: 11. The CDR3 spans 16 residues. The DNA of the CDR3 is TGCGCCAGCAGCCCAGATTGGGGACAGGGGAATAACGAGCAGTACTTC. Its protein product is CASSPDWGQGNNEQYF.

The genes are TRBV5-1 and TRBJ2-3; D might be TRBD2 (6 bases). V was pared by 3 bases and J by 2 bases, with 16 bases between. From germline, CDR1 is SGHRS and CDR2 YFSETQ. CDR3 length: 16 residues. The CDR3 sequence: CASSSGGGTYTDTQYF. The DNA for the CDR3 is TGCGCCAGCAGCTCCGGAGGCGGGACCTACACAGATACGCAGTATTTT. The full variable domain, rest sourced from reference TRBV5-1 and TRBJ2-3, is KAGVTQTPRYLIKTRGQQVTLSCSPISGHRSVSWYQQTPGQGLQFLFEYFSETQRNKGNFPGRFSGRQFSNSRSEMNVSTLELGDSALYLCASSSGGGTYTDTQYFGPGTRLTVL.